The 3 T cell receptor beta chains below were found in one sample sequenced in a study of Tregs in tolerant kidney transplant recipients. Clones were sequenced by immunoSEQ multiplex PCR, and TCRdb holds only the in-frame ones, with some missing. The sample gives some 60,000 clones, more than 70% of which show up once; 5.2% is in the top ten. The source material was CD4+ T cells from blood. These TCRs come from a human donor in good health.

The chain links TRBV5-1 to TRBJ2-3; no clear D gene. This CDR3 has 13 amino acids. The germline CDR1 and CDR2 sequences are SGHRS and YFSETQ. The germline V and J ends were trimmed by 4 bases and 0 bases, with 6 bases remaining between them. The CDR3 sequence: CASSPLSTDTQYF. The CDR3 DNA reads as TGCGCCAGCAGCCCCCTTAGCACAGATACGCAGTATTTT.

The gene calls are TRBV6-6 and TRBJ2-3, with D perhaps assigned TRBD1 or TRBD2 (6 bases each). V shed 6 bases and J shed 5 bases, with 15 bases lying between them. Germline lookup yields CDR1 MNHNY and CDR2 SVGAGI (reference sequence). CDR3 length: 14 residues. The DNA of the CDR3 is TGTGCCAGCAGGGCACCAGGGGAGGTAGATACGCAGTATTTT. Translating gives CASRAPGEVDTQYF.

The genes are TRBV27 and TRBJ2-3; 7 bases line up with TRBD2. The CDR3 length is 15 residues. Trimming cost V 5 bases and J 6 bases; bases outside gene matches: 11. Looked up from germline, CDR1 is MNHEY and CDR2 is SMNVEV (reference sequence). In nucleotides, the CDR3 is TGTGCCAGCAGTCCTCTGGTGGGAGGGTCGGATACGCAGTATTTT. Amino acids: CASSPLVGGSDTQYF.